This T cell receptor (beta chain) was profiled in a study of HIV-infected children after antiretroviral therapy interruption. Turning to the study itself: Children were on planned treatment interruption or continuous treatment.

CDR3 length: 16 residues. The germline gives CDR1 SNHLY, CDR2 FYNNEI. V dropped 5 bases and J dropped 1; count of bases not matched to a gene: 5. Treatment reported: PENTA 11 planned treatment interruption arm or continuous ART arm. A 3' RACE protocol on RNA, with unique molecular identifiers, produced the TCR library. TCRdb fed the 3' RACE reads into MiXCR, producing one record per CDR3 protein. The data contain about 46,000 distinct CDR3 sequences, approximately 4% of them singletons. This clonotype appeared many times. The TCR was taken from a pool of human donors with HIV. Sequenced material: CD45RA+ CD4+ T cells from PBMCs, pooled from several time points, taken from a donor given antiretroviral therapy, either interrupted or continuous. Regarding subset: naive CD4+ CD45RA+ CD45RO- T cells. The chain employs TRBV2 and TRBJ2-2; 9 bases match TRBD2. The CDR3 nucleotides are TGTGCCAGCAGTTCTCGAGCGGGGGGGAACACCGGGGAGCTGTTTTTT. Translation: CASSSRAGGNTGELFF.